The next 2 T cell receptor beta chains were all read from a single sample in a study of blood T cell repertoires in COVID-19. The assay was immunoSEQ multiplex PCR, and TCRdb's table has in-frame clones only and misses some. This sample carries 390,000 or so clones, approximately 87% of them seen once, and the ten largest clones take under 11%. Sequenced sample: peripheral blood. These TCRs come from a woman between 25 and 40 years old with COVID-19, enrolled during active disease.

J is TRBJ2-7 and V is TRBV6-5; D is uncertain. Germline V gene sequence: CDR1 MNHEY, CDR2 SVGAGI. Trimming left V 4 bases short and J 4 bases short, with 17 bases between. The CDR3 consists of 15 residues. CDR3 bases: TGTGCCAGCAGTTCCATAGCCCTAAAGAGGTACGAGCAGTACTTC. It specifies CASSSIALKRYEQYF.

The sample holds a few counts of this clone. CDR3 region: CASSDWDSSLNQPQHF. CDR3 in DNA: TGTGCCAGCAGTGATTGGGACAGCTCCCTCAATCAGCCCCAGCATTTT. The rearrangement uses TRBV6-1 and TRBJ1-5; 7 bases are shared with TRBD1. The CDR3 runs to 16 residues. J lost 3 bases, V lost 3 bases, and 8 bases had no gene match. Looked up from germline, CDR1 is MNHNS and CDR2 is SASEGT.